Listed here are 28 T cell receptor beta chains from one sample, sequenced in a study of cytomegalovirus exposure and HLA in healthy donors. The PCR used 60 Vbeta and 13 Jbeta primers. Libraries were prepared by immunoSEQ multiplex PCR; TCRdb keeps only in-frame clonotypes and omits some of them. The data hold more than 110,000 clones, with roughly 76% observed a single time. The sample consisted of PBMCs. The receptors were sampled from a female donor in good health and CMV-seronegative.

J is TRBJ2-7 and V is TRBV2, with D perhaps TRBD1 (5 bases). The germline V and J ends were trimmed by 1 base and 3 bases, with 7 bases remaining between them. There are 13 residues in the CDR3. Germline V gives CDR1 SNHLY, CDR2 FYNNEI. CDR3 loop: CASSEGQYYEQYF. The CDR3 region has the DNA TGTGCCAGCAGTGAAGGACAGTACTACGAGCAGTACTTC.

CDR3 region: CASSAGTSEEQFF. The CDR3 DNA sequence: TGTGCCAGCAGCGCCGGGACTAGCGAAGAGCAGTTCTTC. The rearrangement joins TRBV9 to TRBJ2-1; 10 nucleotides line up with TRBD2. With 3 bases clipped from V and 10 bases from J, the junction kept 4 bases outside the gene matches. The CDR3 contains 13 residues. CDR1 and CDR2 (germline): SGDLS, YYNGEE. Filled out from reference TRBV9 and TRBJ2-1, the complete variable domain reads DSGVTQTPKHLITATGQRVTLRCSPRSGDLSVYWYQQSLDQGLQFLIQYYNGEERAKGNILERFSAQQFPDLHSELNLSSLELGDSALYFCASSAGTSEEQFFGPGTRLTVL.

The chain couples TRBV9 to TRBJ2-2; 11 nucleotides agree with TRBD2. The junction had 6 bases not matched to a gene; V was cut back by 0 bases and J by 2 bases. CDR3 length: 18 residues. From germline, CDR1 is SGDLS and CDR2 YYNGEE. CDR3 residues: CASSVGGLAELNTGELFF. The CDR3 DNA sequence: TGTGCCAGCAGCGTAGGGGGACTAGCGGAACTAAACACCGGGGAGCTGTTTTTT.

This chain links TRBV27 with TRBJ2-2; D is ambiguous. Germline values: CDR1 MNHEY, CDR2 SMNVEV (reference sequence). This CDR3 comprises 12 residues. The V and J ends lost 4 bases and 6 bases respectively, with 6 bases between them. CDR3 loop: CASSYNSGELFF. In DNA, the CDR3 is TGTGCCAGCAGTTACAATTCCGGGGAGCTGTTTTTT.

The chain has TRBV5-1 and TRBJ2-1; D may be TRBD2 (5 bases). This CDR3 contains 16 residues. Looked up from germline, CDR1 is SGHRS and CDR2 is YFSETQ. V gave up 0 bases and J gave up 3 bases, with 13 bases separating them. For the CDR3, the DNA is TGCGCCAGCAGCTTGGTTGGTAGCGTATACTACAATGAGCAGTTCTTC. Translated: CASSLVGSVYYNEQFF.

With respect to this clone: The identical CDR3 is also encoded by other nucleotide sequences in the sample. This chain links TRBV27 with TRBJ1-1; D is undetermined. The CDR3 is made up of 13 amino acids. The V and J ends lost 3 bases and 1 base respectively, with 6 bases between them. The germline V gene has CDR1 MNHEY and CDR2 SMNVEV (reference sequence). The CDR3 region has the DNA TGTGCCAGCAGTTTGACGGGGAACACTGAAGCTTTCTTT. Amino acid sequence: CASSLTGNTEAFF.

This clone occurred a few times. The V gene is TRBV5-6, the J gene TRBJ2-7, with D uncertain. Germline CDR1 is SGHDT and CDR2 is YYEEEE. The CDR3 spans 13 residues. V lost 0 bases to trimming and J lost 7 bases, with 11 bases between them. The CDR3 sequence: CASSLASAREQYF. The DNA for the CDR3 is TGTGCCAGCAGCTTGGCAAGCGCAAGGGAGCAGTACTTC.

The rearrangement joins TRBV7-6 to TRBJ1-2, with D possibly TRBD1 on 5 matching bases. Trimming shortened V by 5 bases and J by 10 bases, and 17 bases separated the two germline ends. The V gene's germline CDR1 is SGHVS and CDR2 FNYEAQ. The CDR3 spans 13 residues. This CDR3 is CASSPRTDKIYTF. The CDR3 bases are TGTGCCAGCAGCCCTCGGACGGACAAGATCTACACCTTC.

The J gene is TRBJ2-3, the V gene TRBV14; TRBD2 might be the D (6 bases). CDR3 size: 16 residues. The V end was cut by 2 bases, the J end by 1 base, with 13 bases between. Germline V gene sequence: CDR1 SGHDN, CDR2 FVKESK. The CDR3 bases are TGTGCCAGCAGCCAACGCGGCGGGAAAGGCACAGATACGCAGTATTTT. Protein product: CASSQRGGKGTDTQYF. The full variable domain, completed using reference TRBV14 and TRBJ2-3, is EAGVTQFPSHSVIEKGQTVTLRCDPISGHDNLYWYRRVMGKEIKFLLHFVKESKQDESGMPNNRFLAERTGGTYSTLKVQPAELEDSGVYFCASSQRGGKGTDTQYFGPGTRLTVL.

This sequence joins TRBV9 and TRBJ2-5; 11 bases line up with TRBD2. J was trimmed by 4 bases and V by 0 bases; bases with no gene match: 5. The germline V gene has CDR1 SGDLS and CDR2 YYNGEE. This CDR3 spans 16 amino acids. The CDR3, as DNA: TGTGCCAGCAGCGTAGGACTAGCGGGAAGTCGAGAGACCCAGTACTTC. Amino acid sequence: CASSVGLAGSRETQYF.

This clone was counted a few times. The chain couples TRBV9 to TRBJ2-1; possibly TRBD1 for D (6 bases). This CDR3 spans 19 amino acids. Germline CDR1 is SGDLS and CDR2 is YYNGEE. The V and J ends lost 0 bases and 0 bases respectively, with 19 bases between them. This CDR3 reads CASSVATGILPHSYNEQFF. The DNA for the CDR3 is TGTGCCAGCAGCGTAGCTACAGGGATACTACCCCACTCCTACAATGAGCAGTTCTTC.

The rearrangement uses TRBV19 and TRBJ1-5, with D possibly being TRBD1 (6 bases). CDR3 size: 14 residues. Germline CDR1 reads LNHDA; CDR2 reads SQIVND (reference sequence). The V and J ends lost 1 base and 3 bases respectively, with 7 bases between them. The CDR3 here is CASSIGTDNQPQHF. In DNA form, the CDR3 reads TGTGCCAGTAGTATAGGGACAGACAATCAGCCCCAGCATTTT.

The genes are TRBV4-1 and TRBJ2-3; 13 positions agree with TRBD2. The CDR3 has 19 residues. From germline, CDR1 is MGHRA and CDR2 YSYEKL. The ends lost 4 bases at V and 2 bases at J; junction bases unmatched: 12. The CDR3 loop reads CASSRQNSTSGGSTDTQYF. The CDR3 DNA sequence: TGCGCCAGCAGCCGACAAAACTCGACTAGCGGGGGGTCCACAGATACGCAGTATTTT.

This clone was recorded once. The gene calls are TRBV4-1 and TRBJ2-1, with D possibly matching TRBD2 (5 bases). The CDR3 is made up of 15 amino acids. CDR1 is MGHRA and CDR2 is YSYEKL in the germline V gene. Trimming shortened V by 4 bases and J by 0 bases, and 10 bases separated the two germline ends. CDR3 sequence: CASSPPGNSYNEQFF. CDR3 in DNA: TGCGCCAGCAGCCCCCCGGGAAACTCCTACAATGAGCAGTTCTTC.

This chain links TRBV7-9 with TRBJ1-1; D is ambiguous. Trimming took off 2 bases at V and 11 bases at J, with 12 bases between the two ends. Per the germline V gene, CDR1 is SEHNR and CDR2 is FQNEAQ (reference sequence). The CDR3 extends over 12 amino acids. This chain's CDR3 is CASSLNMSPAFF. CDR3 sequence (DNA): TGTGCCAGCAGCTTAAATATGAGTCCCGCTTTCTTT.

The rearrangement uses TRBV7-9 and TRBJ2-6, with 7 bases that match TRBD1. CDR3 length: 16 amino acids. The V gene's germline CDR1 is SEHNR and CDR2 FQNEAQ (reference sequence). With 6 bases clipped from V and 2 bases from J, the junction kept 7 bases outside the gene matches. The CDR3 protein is CASSTGVFPGANVLTF. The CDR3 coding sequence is TGTGCCAGCAGTACAGGGGTTTTCCCTGGGGCCAACGTCCTGACTTTC.

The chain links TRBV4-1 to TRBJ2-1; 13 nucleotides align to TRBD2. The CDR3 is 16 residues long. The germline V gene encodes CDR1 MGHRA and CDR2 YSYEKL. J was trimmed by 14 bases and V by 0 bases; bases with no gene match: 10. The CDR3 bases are TGCGCCAGCAGCCAAGATCCCGGACTAGCGGGAGTGACGGAGTTCTTC. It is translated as CASSQDPGLAGVTEFF.

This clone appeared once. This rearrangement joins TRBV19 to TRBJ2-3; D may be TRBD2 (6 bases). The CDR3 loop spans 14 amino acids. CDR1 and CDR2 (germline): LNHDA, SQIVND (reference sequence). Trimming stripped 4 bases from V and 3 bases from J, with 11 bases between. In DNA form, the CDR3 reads TGTGCCAGTAGTAAGTGGGGGGATACAGATACGCAGTATTTT. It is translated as CASSKWGDTDTQYF.

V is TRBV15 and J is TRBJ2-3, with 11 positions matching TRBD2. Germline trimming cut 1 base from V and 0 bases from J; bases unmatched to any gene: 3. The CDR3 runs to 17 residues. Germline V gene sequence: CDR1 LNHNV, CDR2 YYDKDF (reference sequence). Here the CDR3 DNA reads TGTGCCACCAGCAGAGGACTAGCGGGACCTAGCACAGATACGCAGTATTTT. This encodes CATSRGLAGPSTDTQYF.

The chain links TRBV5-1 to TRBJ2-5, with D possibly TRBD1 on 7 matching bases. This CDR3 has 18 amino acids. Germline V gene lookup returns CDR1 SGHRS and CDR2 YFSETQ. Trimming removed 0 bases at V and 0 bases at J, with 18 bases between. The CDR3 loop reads CASSLGSLAGGNQETQYF. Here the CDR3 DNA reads TGCGCCAGCAGCTTGGGTAGTTTGGCAGGGGGGAACCAAGAGACCCAGTACTTC.

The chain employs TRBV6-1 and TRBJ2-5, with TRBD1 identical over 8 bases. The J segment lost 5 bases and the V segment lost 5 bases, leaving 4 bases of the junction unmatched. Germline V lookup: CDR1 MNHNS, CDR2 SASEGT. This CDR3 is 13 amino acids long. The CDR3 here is CASSQGAWETQYF. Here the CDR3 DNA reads TGTGCCAGCAGTCAGGGGGCTTGGGAGACCCAGTACTTC.

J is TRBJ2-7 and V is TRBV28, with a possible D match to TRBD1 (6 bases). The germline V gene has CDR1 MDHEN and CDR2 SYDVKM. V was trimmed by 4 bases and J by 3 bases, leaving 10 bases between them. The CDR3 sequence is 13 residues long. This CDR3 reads CASSWTDFYEQYF. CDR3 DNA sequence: TGTGCCAGCAGTTGGACAGATTTCTACGAGCAGTACTTC.

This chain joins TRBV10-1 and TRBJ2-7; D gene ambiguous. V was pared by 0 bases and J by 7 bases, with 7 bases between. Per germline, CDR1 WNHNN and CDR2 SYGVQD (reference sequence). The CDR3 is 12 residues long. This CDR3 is CASSESAGEQYF. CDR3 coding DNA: TGCGCCAGCAGTGAGTCTGCAGGTGAGCAGTACTTC.

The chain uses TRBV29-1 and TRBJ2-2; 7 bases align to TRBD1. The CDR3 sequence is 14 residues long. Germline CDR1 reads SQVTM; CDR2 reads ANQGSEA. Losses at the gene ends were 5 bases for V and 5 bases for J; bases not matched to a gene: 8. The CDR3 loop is CSVTGDGETGELFF. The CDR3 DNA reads TGCAGCGTTACAGGGGACGGTGAAACCGGGGAGCTGTTTTTT.

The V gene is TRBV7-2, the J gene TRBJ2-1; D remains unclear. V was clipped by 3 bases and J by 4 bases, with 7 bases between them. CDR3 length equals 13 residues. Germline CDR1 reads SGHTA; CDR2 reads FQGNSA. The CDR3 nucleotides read TGTGCCAGCAGCTTGCAGTTATACAATGAGCAGTTCTTC. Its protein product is CASSLQLYNEQFF.

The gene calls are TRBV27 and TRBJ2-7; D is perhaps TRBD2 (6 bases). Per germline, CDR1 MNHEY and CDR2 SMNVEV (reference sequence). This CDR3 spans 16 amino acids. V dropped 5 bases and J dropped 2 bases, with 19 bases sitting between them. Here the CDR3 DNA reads TGTGCCAGCAGTCCCGGTTGGGGCGGGACCGCCTACGAGCAGTACTTC. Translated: CASSPGWGGTAYEQYF.

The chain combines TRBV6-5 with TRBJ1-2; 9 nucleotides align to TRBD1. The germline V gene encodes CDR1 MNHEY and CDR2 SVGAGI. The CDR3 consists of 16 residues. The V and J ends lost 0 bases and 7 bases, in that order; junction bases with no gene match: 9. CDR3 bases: TGTGCCAGCAGTTACTCGGGGGACAGGGCCTTCGGTGGCTACACCTTC. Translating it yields CASSYSGDRAFGGYTF.

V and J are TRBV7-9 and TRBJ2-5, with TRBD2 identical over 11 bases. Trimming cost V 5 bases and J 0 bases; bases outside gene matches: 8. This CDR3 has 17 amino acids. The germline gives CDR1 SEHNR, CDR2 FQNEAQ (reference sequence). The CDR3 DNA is TGTGCCAGCAGCCCGGGACTAGCGGTCGGGTACCAAGAGACCCAGTACTTC. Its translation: CASSPGLAVGYQETQYF.